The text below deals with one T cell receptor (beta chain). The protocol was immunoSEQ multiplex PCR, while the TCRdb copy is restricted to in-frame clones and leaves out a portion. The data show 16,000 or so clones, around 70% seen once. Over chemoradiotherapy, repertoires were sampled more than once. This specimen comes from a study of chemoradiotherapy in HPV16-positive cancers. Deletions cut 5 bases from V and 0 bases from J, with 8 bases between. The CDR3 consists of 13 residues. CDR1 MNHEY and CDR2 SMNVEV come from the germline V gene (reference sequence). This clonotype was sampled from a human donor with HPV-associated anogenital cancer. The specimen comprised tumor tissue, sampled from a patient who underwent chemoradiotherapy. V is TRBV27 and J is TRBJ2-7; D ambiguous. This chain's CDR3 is CASSQFDSYEQYF. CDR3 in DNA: TGTGCCAGCAGTCAGTTCGACTCCTACGAGCAGTACTTC.